These T cell receptor beta chains were read from a single sample in a study of blood T cell repertoires in COVID-19. Repertoires were generated with immunoSEQ multiplex PCR, while TCRdb's copy carries only in-frame clones and drops some. The sample has around 14,000 clones, 80% to 90% seen once. The specimen was peripheral blood. These receptors all stem from a human donor in a cohort sampled during active COVID-19. Both conserved end residues are part of each CDR3. Each record gives: D gene, V gene, J gene, CDR3 DNA, CDR3 protein. A D gene is named only where the DNA matches it firmly.

d_gene: -
v_gene: TRBV14
j_gene: TRBJ2-3
CDR3nt: TGTGCCAGCAGCCACGTAGATACGCAGTATTTT
CDR3aa: CASSHVDTQYF

d_gene: TRBD1
v_gene: TRBV4-3
j_gene: TRBJ2-7
CDR3nt: TGCGCCAGCAGCCAAGATACGCAGGACAGGGGCTACGAGCAGTACTTC
CDR3aa: CASSQDTQDRGYEQYF

d_gene: -
v_gene: TRBV5-6
j_gene: TRBJ1-1
CDR3nt: TGTGCCAGCAGCTCCTACGACAGGAACACTGAAGCTTTCTTT
CDR3aa: CASSSYDRNTEAFF

d_gene: TRBD2
v_gene: TRBV6-2/TRBV6-3
j_gene: TRBJ2-7
CDR3nt: TGTGCCAGCAGTTACCGGCAGGGGGCAACTAGCGGGAGTTGGTCCTACGAGCAGTACTTC
CDR3aa: CASSYRQGATSGSWSYEQYF

d_gene: TRBD1
v_gene: TRBV6-2/TRBV6-3
j_gene: TRBJ2-4
CDR3nt: TGTGCCAGCAGTGATGGACAGGTTTTGGGCATTCAGTACTTC
CDR3aa: CASSDGQVLGIQYF

d_gene: TRBD1
v_gene: TRBV28
j_gene: TRBJ2-7
CDR3nt: TGTGCCAGCAGTCGACCGACAGGGGACCCCTACGAGCAGTACTTC
CDR3aa: CASSRPTGDPYEQYF

d_gene: TRBD1
v_gene: TRBV6-5
j_gene: TRBJ2-7
CDR3nt: TGTGCCAGCAGGTCGACAGGGACCTACGAGCAGTACTTC
CDR3aa: CASRSTGTYEQYF

d_gene: TRBD1
v_gene: TRBV5-6
j_gene: TRBJ1-2
CDR3nt: TGTGCCAGCAGCTTGGCCAGGGGGCTTGGGGTCTATGGCTACACCTTC
CDR3aa: CASSLARGLGVYGYTF

d_gene: TRBD1
v_gene: TRBV5-1
j_gene: TRBJ2-3
CDR3nt: TGCGCCAGCAGCTTTACGAGGGGGCTCTCCGGGGAGGATACGCAGTATTTT
CDR3aa: CASSFTRGLSGEDTQYF

d_gene: -
v_gene: TRBV10-2
j_gene: TRBJ1-3
CDR3nt: TGCGCCAGCAGCGCAACTGGGCGCACCATATATTTT
CDR3aa: CASSATGRTIYF

d_gene: -
v_gene: TRBV19
j_gene: TRBJ1-2
CDR3nt: TGTGCCAGTAGTAGTGAGAACTATGGCTACACCTTC
CDR3aa: CASSSENYGYTF

d_gene: -
v_gene: TRBV10-3
j_gene: TRBJ1-1
CDR3nt: TGTGCCATCAGTGACGTGGGGCAGAACACTGAAGCTTTCTTT
CDR3aa: CAISDVGQNTEAFF

d_gene: -
v_gene: TRBV30
j_gene: TRBJ2-5
CDR3nt: TGTGCCTGGAGTGTACTGATCCAAGAGACCCAGTACTTC
CDR3aa: CAWSVLIQETQYF

d_gene: TRBD1
v_gene: TRBV10-1
j_gene: TRBJ2-7
CDR3nt: TGCGCCAGCAGCCCATACCGGGACAGGGGTACCTACGAGCAGTACTTC
CDR3aa: CASSPYRDRGTYEQYF

d_gene: TRBD1
v_gene: TRBV5-1
j_gene: TRBJ2-7
CDR3nt: TGCGCCAGCAGCTTGGGACAGGGAGAGCAGTACTTC
CDR3aa: CASSLGQGEQYF

d_gene: TRBD2
v_gene: TRBV7-2
j_gene: TRBJ2-3
CDR3nt: TGTGCCAGCAGCACACTTCCGGGACTAGCGGGAGTGGGTACGCAGTATTTT
CDR3aa: CASSTLPGLAGVGTQYF

d_gene: TRBD2
v_gene: TRBV4-2
j_gene: TRBJ2-3
CDR3nt: TGTGCCAGCAGCCAAGATAAGCGGGGTCGCTGGGATACGCAGTATTTT
CDR3aa: CASSQDKRGRWDTQYF

d_gene: -
v_gene: TRBV4-3
j_gene: TRBJ2-2
CDR3nt: TGCGCCAGCAGCCAACGCCCCCCCGCGAGTGCCGGGGAGCTGTTTTTT
CDR3aa: CASSQRPPASAGELFF

d_gene: -
v_gene: TRBV24-1
j_gene: TRBJ1-2
CDR3nt: TGTGCCACCAGTGATTTAAAAAAGGGGTATGGCTACACCTTC
CDR3aa: CATSDLKKGYGYTF